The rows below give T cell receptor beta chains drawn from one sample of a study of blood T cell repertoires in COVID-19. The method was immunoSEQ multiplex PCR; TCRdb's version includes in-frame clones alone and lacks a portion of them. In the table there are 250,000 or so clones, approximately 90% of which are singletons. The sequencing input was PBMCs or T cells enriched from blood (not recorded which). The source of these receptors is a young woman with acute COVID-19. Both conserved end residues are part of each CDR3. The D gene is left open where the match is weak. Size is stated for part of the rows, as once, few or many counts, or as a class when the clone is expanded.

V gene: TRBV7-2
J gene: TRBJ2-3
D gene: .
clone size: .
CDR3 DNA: TGTGCCAGCAGCCCCGACTACCTTAGGACAGATACGCAGTATTTT
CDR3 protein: CASSPDYLRTDTQYF

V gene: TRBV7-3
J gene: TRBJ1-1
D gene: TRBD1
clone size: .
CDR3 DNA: TGTGCCAGCAGCCGGGACAGAACGAACACTGAAGCTTTCTTT
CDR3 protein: CASSRDRTNTEAFF

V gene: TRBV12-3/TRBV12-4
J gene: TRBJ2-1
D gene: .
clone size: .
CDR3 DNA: TGTGCCAGCAGTCCCCTCAATGAGCAGTTCTTC
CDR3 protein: CASSPLNEQFF

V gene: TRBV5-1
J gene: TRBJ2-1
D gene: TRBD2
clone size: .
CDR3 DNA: TGCGCCAGCAGCTTACTAGCGGGAGGGGATGAGCAGTTCTTC
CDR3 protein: CASSLLAGGDEQFF

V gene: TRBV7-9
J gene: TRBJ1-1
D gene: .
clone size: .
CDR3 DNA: TGTGCCAGCAGCTTAGCGATGGGCCAGAACACTGAAGCTTTCTTT
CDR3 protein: CASSLAMGQNTEAFF

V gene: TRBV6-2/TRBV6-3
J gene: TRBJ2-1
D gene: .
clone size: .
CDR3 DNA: TGTGCCAGCAGTTACTTCAGGGATGATGAGCAGTTCTTC
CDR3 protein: CASSYFRDDEQFF

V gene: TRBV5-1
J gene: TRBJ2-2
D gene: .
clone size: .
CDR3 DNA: TGCGCCAGCAGCCTAGACACCGGGGAGCTGTTTTTT
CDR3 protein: CASSLDTGELFF

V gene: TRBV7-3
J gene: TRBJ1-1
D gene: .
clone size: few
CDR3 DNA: TGTGCCAGCAGCTCCCAGGGTACCGCTCGCACTGAAGCTTTCTTT
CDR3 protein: CASSSQGTARTEAFF

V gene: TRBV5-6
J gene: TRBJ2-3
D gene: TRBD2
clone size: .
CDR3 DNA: TGTGCCAGCAGCTTGGGAGCGGGAGGAGGCCCAGATACGCAGTATTTT
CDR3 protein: CASSLGAGGGPDTQYF

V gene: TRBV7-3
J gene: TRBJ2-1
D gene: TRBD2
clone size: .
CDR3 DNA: TGTGCCAGCAGCTTTGGTAGCGGGGTTTACAATGAGCAGTTCTTC
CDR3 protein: CASSFGSGVYNEQFF

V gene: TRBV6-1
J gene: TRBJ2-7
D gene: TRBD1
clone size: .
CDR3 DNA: TGTGCCAGCAGTGAACCGGGACAGGGGTCCTACGAGCAGTACTTC
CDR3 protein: CASSEPGQGSYEQYF

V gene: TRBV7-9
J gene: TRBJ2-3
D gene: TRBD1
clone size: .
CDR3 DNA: TGTGCCAGCAGCTCATTACACAACAGGGGGATTACAGATACGCAGTATTTT
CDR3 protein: CASSSLHNRGITDTQYF

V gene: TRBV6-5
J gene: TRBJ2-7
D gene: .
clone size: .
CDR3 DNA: TGTGCCAGCAGTTATGGGCCCTACGAGCAGTACTTC
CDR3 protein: CASSYGPYEQYF

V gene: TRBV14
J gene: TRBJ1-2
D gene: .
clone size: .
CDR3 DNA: TGTGCCAGCAGCCATCTTCCGTATGGCTACACCTTC
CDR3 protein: CASSHLPYGYTF

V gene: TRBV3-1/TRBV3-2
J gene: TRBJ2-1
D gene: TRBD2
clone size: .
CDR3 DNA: TGTGCCAGCAGCCAAGAAACTGGGACTAGCGGGAGCAATGAGCAGTTCTTC
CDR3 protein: CASSQETGTSGSNEQFF

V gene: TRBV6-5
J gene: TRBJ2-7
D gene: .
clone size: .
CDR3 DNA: TGTGCCAGCAGTTACTCGAACCTATGGGCGTCCTACGAGCAGTACTTC
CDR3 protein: CASSYSNLWASYEQYF

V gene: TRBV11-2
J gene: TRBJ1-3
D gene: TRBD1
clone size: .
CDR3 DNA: TGTGCCAGCAGCCGCACTAATAACGACAGGGGGGCCCTCAAACCCATATATTTT
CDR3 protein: CASSRTNNDRGALKPIYF

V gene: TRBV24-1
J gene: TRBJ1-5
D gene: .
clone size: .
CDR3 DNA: TGTGCCACCAGCCACCCGGGGGGGGACGAAGGGGGACAGCCCCAGCATTTT
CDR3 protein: CATSHPGGDEGGQPQHF

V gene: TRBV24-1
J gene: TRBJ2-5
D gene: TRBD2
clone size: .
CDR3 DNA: TGTGCCACCAGTCCTCTAGCGGGAGGAGGGGAGACCCAGTACTTC
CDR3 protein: CATSPLAGGGETQYF

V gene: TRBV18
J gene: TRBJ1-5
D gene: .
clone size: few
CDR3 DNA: TGTGCCAGCTCAATACAAATGGATCAGCCCCAGCATTTT
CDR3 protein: CASSIQMDQPQHF

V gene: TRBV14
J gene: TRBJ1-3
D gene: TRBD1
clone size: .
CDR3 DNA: TGTGCCAGCAGCCAAGAGGGACAGTTCACCGACTCTGGAAACACCATATATTTT
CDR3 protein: CASSQEGQFTDSGNTIYF

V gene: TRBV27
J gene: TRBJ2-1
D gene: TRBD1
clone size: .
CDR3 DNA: TGTGCCAGCAGGGGACAGGGGTACAATGAGCAGTTCTTC
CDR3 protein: CASRGQGYNEQFF

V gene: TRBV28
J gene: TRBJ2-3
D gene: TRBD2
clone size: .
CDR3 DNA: TGTGCCAGCAGCCCGGGCGCGGGGGGTAGCACAGATACGCAGTATTTT
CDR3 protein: CASSPGAGGSTDTQYF

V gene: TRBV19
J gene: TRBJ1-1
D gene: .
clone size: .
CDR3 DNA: TGTGCCAGTAGTGCAGGGCAGAACACTGAAGCTTTCTTT
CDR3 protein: CASSAGQNTEAFF

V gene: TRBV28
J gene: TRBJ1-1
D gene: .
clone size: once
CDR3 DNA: TGTGCCAGCAGTTTATGGAAAGGGGGCACTGAAGCTTTCTTT
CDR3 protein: CASSLWKGGTEAFF

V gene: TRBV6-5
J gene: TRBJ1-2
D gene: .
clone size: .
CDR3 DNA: TGTGCCAGCAGTTCACAGGGAAGTACCTTTAACTATGGCTACACCTTC
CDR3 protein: CASSSQGSTFNYGYTF

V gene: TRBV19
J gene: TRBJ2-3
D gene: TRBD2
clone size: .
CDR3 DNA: TGTGCCAGTAGTATAGCCGCGGGAGGGCCTACAGATACGCAGTATTTT
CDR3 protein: CASSIAAGGPTDTQYF

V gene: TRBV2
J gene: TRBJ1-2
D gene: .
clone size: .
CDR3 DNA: TGTGCCAGCAGTGGCCCCGTGCAGGATGGCTACACCTTC
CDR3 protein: CASSGPVQDGYTF

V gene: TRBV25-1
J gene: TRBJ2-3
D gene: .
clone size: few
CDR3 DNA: TGTGCCAGCAGTGTCGGAGTCATGGGGCCCAAAAGCACAGATACGCAGTATTTT
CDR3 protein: CASSVGVMGPKSTDTQYF

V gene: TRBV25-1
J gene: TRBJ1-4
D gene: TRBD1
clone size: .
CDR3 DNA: TGTGCCAGCAGTGAATATAGTGCAGGGGGTTTTAATGAAAAACTGTTTTTT
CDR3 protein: CASSEYSAGGFNEKLFF

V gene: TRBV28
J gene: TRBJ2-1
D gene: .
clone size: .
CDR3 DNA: TGTGCCAGCAGTCCTCCTAATAGCGGTTACAATGAGCAGTTCTTC
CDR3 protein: CASSPPNSGYNEQFF

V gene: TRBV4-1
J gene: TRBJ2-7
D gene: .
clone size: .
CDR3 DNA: TGCGCCAGCAGCCAAGATCCTCCTAGCGTTCTAAGCTCCTACGAGCAGTACTTC
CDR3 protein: CASSQDPPSVLSSYEQYF

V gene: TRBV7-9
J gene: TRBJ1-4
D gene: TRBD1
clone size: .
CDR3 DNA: TGTGCCAGCAGCCTCAGGACAGGATCAACTAATGAAAAACTGTTTTTT
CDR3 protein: CASSLRTGSTNEKLFF

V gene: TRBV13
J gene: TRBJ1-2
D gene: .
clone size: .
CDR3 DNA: TGTGCCAGCAGCTCGGAACAGGTTCCTGGCTACACCTTC
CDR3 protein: CASSSEQVPGYTF

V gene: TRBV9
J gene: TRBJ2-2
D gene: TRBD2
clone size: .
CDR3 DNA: TGTGCCAGCAGCGTAGCCGAGTGGCTAGCGGGGGATTTCTACACCGGGGAGCTGTTTTTT
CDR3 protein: CASSVAEWLAGDFYTGELFF

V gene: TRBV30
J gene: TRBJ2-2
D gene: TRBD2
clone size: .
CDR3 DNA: TGTGCCTTACTACTAGCGCGATCCGGGGAGCTGTTTTTT
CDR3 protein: CALLLARSGELFF

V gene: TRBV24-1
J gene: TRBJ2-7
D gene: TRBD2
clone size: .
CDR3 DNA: TGTGCCACCAGTGAAGCGGGAGAAGGCTACGAGCAGTACTTC
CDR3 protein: CATSEAGEGYEQYF

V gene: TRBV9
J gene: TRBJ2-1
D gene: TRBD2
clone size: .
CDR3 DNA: TGTGCCAGCAGCGCTAGCGGAGCTAACAATGAGCAGTTCTTC
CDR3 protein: CASSASGANNEQFF

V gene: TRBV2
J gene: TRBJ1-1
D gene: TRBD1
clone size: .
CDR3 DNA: TGTGCCAGCAGTGTCGGACAGGGAATCACTGAAGCTTTCTTT
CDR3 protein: CASSVGQGITEAFF

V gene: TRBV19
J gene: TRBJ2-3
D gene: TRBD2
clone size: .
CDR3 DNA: TGTGCCAGTCATAGCGGGAGGGCCCCAGATACGCAGTATTTT
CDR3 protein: CASHSGRAPDTQYF

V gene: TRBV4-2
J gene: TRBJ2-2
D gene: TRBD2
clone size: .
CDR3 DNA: TGTGCCAGCAGCCAAGATCCGGTATCTAGCGGAGTGGTCGGGGAGCTGTTTTTT
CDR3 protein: CASSQDPVSSGVVGELFF

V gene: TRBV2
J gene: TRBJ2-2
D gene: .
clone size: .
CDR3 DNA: TGTGCCAGCAGCTACAGGGTAACCGGGGAGCTGTTTTTT
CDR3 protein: CASSYRVTGELFF

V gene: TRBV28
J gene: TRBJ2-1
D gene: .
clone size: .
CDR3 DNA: TGTGCCAGCAGTTTATTCCAGGGCTCCTACAATGAGCAGTTCTTC
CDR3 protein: CASSLFQGSYNEQFF

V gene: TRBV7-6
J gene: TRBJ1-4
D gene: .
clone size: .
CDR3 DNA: TGTGCCAGCAGCCCCATGAGGGAAAAACTGTTTTTT
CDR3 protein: CASSPMREKLFF

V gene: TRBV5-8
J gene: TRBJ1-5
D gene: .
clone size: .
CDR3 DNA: TGTGCCAGCAGCTTGGGCGGCAGGGGAGATCAGCCCCAGCATTTT
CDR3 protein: CASSLGGRGDQPQHF